The present entry profiles one T cell receptor (beta chain) with its context. This entry is derived from a study of CD8 T cells in cerebrospinal fluid in Alzheimer's disease. This CDR3 has 14 amino acids. Germline V gene lookup returns CDR1 KGHDR and CDR2 SFDVKD. TCRdb processed the 10x single-cell sequencing reads again and assigns one entry to each CDR3 protein, with no DNA. Its listing shows more than 1,200 distinct CDR3 sequences. The chain is built from TRBV24-1 and TRBJ2-2. Sequencing was performed on cerebrospinal fluid. The TCR originated in a human donor with mild cognitive impairment. This CDR3 reads CATSDLTDTGELFF.